The sequence of this T cell receptor (beta chain) was determined in a study of blood T cell repertoires in COVID-19. Across the whole study: Collection of acute and convalescent COVID-19 samples took place in the United States, Italy and Spain.

Libraries were prepared by immunoSEQ multiplex PCR; TCRdb keeps only in-frame clonotypes and omits some of them. The top ten hold under 3.5% of the sample, which has 270,000 or so clones, about nine tenths seen once. This CDR3 has 15 residues. The V end lost 2 bases, the J end lost 4 bases, and 12 bases lay between the germline ends. Germline CDR1 is MNHEY and CDR2 is SVGEGT. Input material: peripheral blood. The J gene is TRBJ1-5, the V gene TRBV6-2 or TRBV6-3, with D possibly matching TRBD1 (5 bases). This TCR derives from a woman in her 30s with active or convalescent COVID-19. The CDR3 DNA follows: TGTGCCAGCAGTTACCCTGGGGCAGGGAATCAGCCCCAGCATTTT. Amino acids: CASSYPGAGNQPQHF.